Each of the 25 T cell receptor beta chains below was sequenced from the same sample in a study of T-cell reconstitution after alpha-beta-depleted transplantation in children. The TCRbeta library was prepared with unique molecular identifiers. Each CDR3 protein gets one entry after TCRdb re-called the PCR reads with MiXCR. This table has 300,000 or so distinct CDR3 sequences, more than 9% appearing once. This specimen was PBMCs from the stem cell graft donor, taken from the stem cell graft. The receptors originated from a human donor who donated a stem cell graft to a child with SCID.

This clonotype occurred a few times. This rearrangement joins TRBV15 to TRBJ2-7; D might be TRBD1 (6 bases). CDR3 length: 15 amino acids. CDR1 and CDR2 (germline): LNHNV, YYDKDF (reference sequence). Trimming took off 2 bases at V and 0 bases at J, with 11 bases between the two ends. The chain's CDR3 is CATSRTGTHSYEQYF. CDR3 in DNA: TGTGCCACCAGCAGAACCGGGACACACTCCTACGAGCAGTACTTC.

This clonotype was picked up many times. V and J are TRBV7-9 and TRBJ1-1; D gene unclear. This CDR3 has 13 amino acids. The germline CDR1 and CDR2 sequences are SEHNR and FQNEAQ (reference sequence). Trimming stripped 0 bases from V and 9 bases from J, with 11 bases between. The CDR3 nucleotides read TGTGCCAGCAGCTTAGCGGCACCTAATCAAGCTTTCTTT. This translates into CASSLAAPNQAFF.

This clonotype was detected a few times. V is TRBV5-1 and J is TRBJ1-2, with D possibly being TRBD1 (5 bases). CDR3 length equals 13 residues. Germline loops: CDR1 SGHRS, CDR2 YFSETQ. V dropped 3 bases and J dropped 0 bases, with 6 bases sitting between them. This CDR3 is CASSWGANYGYTF. The CDR3 coding sequence is TGCGCCAGCAGCTGGGGGGCTAACTATGGCTACACCTTC.

The sample holds many counts of this clonotype. The V call is TRBV20-1, the J call TRBJ2-1; D ambiguous. Trimming shortened V by 0 bases and J by 10 bases, and 13 bases separated the two germline ends. The CDR3 has 13 amino acids. Germline CDR1 is DFQATT and CDR2 is SNEGSKA (reference sequence). The CDR3 sequence: CSARDSSPIEQFF. DNA of the CDR3: TGCAGTGCTAGAGATAGCTCACCCATAGAGCAGTTCTTC.

The sample holds a few counts of this clonotype. The chain uses TRBV12-3 or TRBV12-4 and TRBJ2-3; D is unclear. There are 16 residues in the CDR3. V was pared by 3 bases and J by 1 base, with 14 bases between. For the CDR3, the DNA is TGTGCCAGCAGTTTTGGTCTGGATCCGCGCACAGATACGCAGTATTTT. It translates to CASSFGLDPRTDTQYF.

This clonotype showed up just a few times. The chain joins TRBV7-2 to TRBJ2-7, with 7 nucleotides matching TRBD1. CDR1 and CDR2 (germline): SGHTA, FQGNSA. CDR3 length: 16 residues. The junction had 5 bases not matched to a gene; V was cut back by 0 bases and J by 0 bases. Here the CDR3 DNA reads TGTGCCAGCAGCTTAGCCGGGACAGAGCTCTCCTACGAGCAGTACTTC. Translated, it gives CASSLAGTELSYEQYF. Full variable domain (outside the CDR3, taken from reference TRBV7-2 and TRBJ2-7): GAGVSQSPSNKVTEKGKDVELRCDPISGHTALYWYRQSLGQGLEFLIYFQGNSAPDKSGLPSDRFSAERTGGSVSTLTIQRTQQEDSAVYLCASSLAGTELSYEQYFGPGTRLTVT.

This clonotype was seen only a few times. This chain connects TRBV9 to TRBJ2-1; D ambiguous. Germline loops: CDR1 SGDLS, CDR2 YYNGEE. Deletions cut 0 bases from V and 4 bases from J, with 14 bases between. The CDR3 runs 16 residues. CDR3 amino acids: CASSVGGYRVYNEQFF. For the CDR3, the DNA is TGTGCCAGCAGCGTAGGGGGTTATCGGGTTTACAATGAGCAGTTCTTC.

This clonotype occurred many times. The chain combines TRBV4-1 with TRBJ1-1; D is ambiguous. V was pared by 1 base and J by 10 bases, with 10 bases between. The germline gives CDR1 MGHRA, CDR2 YSYEKL. CDR3 size: 12 residues. Here the CDR3 DNA reads TGCGCCAGCAGCCAAGGGTCGTGGGGAGCTTTCTTT. It codes for CASSQGSWGAFF.

The chain carries TRBV5-1 and TRBJ2-3, with D possibly matching TRBD1 (6 bases). Deletions cut 0 bases from V and 0 bases from J, with 11 bases between. Germline lookup yields CDR1 SGHRS and CDR2 YFSETQ. The CDR3 has 16 residues. This CDR3 is CASSLAVGQSTDTQYF. The DNA for the CDR3 is TGCGCCAGCAGCTTGGCCGTGGGACAAAGCACAGATACGCAGTATTTT.

V and J are TRBV7-9 and TRBJ1-1; D is unclear. This CDR3 comprises 13 residues. Germline values: CDR1 SEHNR, CDR2 FQNEAQ (reference sequence). The V end was cut by 3 bases, the J end by 4 bases, with 9 bases between. The CDR3 is CASSFLTSTEAFF. The CDR3, as DNA: TGTGCCAGCAGCTTCTTGACGAGCACTGAAGCTTTCTTT.

V gene TRBV19 combines with J gene TRBJ2-2; 8 positions match TRBD1. With 11 bases clipped from V and 4 bases from J, the junction kept 6 bases outside the gene matches. CDR3 length: 13 residues. Germline assignment: CDR1 LNHDA and CDR2 SQIVND (reference sequence). The CDR3 region is CAGGTGVTGELFF. Written as DNA, the CDR3 is TGTGCCGGGGGGACAGGAGTCACCGGGGAGCTGTTTTTT.

This clonotype has more than one count but fewer than ten. The chain is built from TRBV10-3 and TRBJ2-2; the D gene is possibly TRBD2 (5 bases). The CDR3 sequence is 12 residues long. The V end was cut by 10 bases, the J end by 5 bases, with 11 bases between. CDR1 and CDR2 from the germline V gene are ENHRY and SYGVKD. The CDR3 coding sequence is TGTGCCACCATCCGGGGTACCGGGGAGCTGTTTTTT. Protein product: CATIRGTGELFF.

This clonotype was counted ten times or more. The rearrangement uses TRBV2 and TRBJ2-5, with 8 bases matching TRBD2. Germline values: CDR1 SNHLY, CDR2 FYNNEI. CDR3 length equals 15 residues. Trimming removed 6 bases from V and 1 base from J; junction bases left unmatched: 7. This chain's CDR3 is CASRAVAGRQETQYF. DNA for the CDR3: TGTGCCAGCAGGGCGGTAGCGGGGCGCCAAGAGACCCAGTACTTC.

This chain uses TRBV5-5 with TRBJ1-1; possible D gene TRBD1, 6 bases. CDR1 and CDR2 (germline): SGHKS, YYEKEE (reference sequence). The CDR3 is 15 amino acids. V shed 2 bases and J shed 4 bases, with 15 bases lying between them. CDR3 in amino acids: CASSLIRGEGTEAFF. For the CDR3, the DNA is TGTGCCAGCAGCTTAATCAGGGGCGAGGGCACTGAAGCTTTCTTT.

This clonotype was seen a few times. The V call is TRBV7-2, the J call TRBJ2-3; TRBD2 agrees at 10 bases. The V gene's germline CDR1 is SGHTA and CDR2 FQGNSA. The ends lost 5 bases at V and 6 bases at J; junction bases unmatched: 8. This CDR3 is built from 15 residues. CDR3 region: CASSIPAGGRDTQYF. The CDR3 DNA reads TGTGCCAGCAGCATACCAGCGGGGGGGCGGGATACGCAGTATTTT.

The chain joins TRBV7-2 to TRBJ2-7; perhaps TRBD1 as D (6 bases). V gave up 2 bases and J gave up 7 bases, with 9 bases separating them. Germline-derived CDR1 and CDR2 are SGHTA and FQGNSA. The CDR3 loop spans 12 amino acids. CDR3 amino acids: CASSLYDREQYF. DNA for the CDR3: TGTGCCAGCAGCTTATATGACAGGGAGCAGTACTTC.

This clonotype was detected ten times or more. The J gene is TRBJ2-2, the V gene TRBV5-1; D uncertain. The length of the CDR3 is 12 residues. V lost 0 bases, J lost 6 bases, and 3 bases lay in between. Germline V gene data show CDR1 as SGHRS and CDR2 as YFSETQ. The CDR3 reads CASSLVSGELFF. The CDR3, as DNA: TGCGCCAGCAGCTTGGTGTCCGGGGAGCTGTTTTTT. Full variable domain (remainder filled in from reference TRBV5-1 and TRBJ2-2): KAGVTQTPRYLIKTRGQQVTLSCSPISGHRSVSWYQQTPGQGLQFLFEYFSETQRNKGNFPGRFSGRQFSNSRSEMNVSTLELGDSALYLCASSLVSGELFFGEGSRLTVL.

This clonotype was seen a few times. This chain links TRBV9 with TRBJ1-2; the match to TRBD1 covers 11 bases. The CDR3 is 14 amino acids. Trimming removed 3 bases from V and 8 bases from J; junction bases left unmatched: 6. Germline loops: CDR1 SGDLS, CDR2 YYNGEE. The DNA for the CDR3 is TGTGCCAGCAGCGCCGGACAGGGGGCGGAAGGCTACACCTTC. This gives the protein CASSAGQGAEGYTF.

The gene calls are TRBV5-1 and TRBJ2-3, with 10 bases fitting TRBD2. V lost 4 bases, J lost 5 bases, and 10 bases stayed unmatched. The germline V gene encodes CDR1 SGHRS and CDR2 YFSETQ. This CDR3 contains 16 residues. Here the CDR3 DNA reads TGCGCCAGCAGCCGAAGAGCGGGGGGGCAGGGAGATACGCAGTATTTT. This translates into CASSRRAGGQGDTQYF.

V gene TRBV9 combines with J gene TRBJ2-5, with 7 bases matching TRBD1. Germline V CDR1 and CDR2: SGDLS, YYNGEE. The CDR3 is 15 residues long. J gave up 0 bases and V 0 bases, and 2 bases lay outside the gene matches. The CDR3 nucleotides read TGTGCCAGCAGCGTAGCGGGACAGCACCAAGAGACCCAGTACTTC. As protein: CASSVAGQHQETQYF.

This chain connects TRBV6-1 to TRBJ1-1, with D uncertain. V was pared by 6 bases and J by 0 bases, with 14 bases between. The CDR3 is 15 residues long. Germline values: CDR1 MNHNS, CDR2 SASEGT. CDR3 in amino acids: CASSGMGALNTEAFF. The CDR3 bases are TGTGCCAGCAGCGGGATGGGTGCTTTGAACACTGAAGCTTTCTTT.

This clonotype was counted at least ten times. The chain uses TRBV7-6 and TRBJ1-4; 7 bases match TRBD1. V lost 3 bases and J lost 10; bases outside the gene matches: 8. The CDR3 has 14 residues. Per the germline V gene, CDR1 is SGHVS and CDR2 is FNYEAQ. For the CDR3, the DNA is TGTGCCAGCAGCTTCGGACAGGTTAAGGGAAAACTGTTTTTT. This sequence encodes CASSFGQVKGKLFF.

This clonotype has just a few counts. The V call is TRBV5-6, the J call TRBJ2-1; 8 nucleotides line up with TRBD1. CDR3 length: 15 amino acids. Per the germline V gene, CDR1 is SGHDT and CDR2 is YYEEEE. Trimming took 5 bases from V and 6 from J; bases not matched to a gene: 10. The CDR3 protein is CASRRLTGAPNEQFF. CDR3 in DNA: TGTGCCAGCAGACGCCTGACAGGGGCCCCCAATGAGCAGTTCTTC. The variable domain in full, completed from reference TRBV5-6 and TRBJ2-1, reads DAGVTQSPTHLIKTRGQQVTLRCSPKSGHDTVSWYQQALGQGPQFIFQYYEEEERQRGNFPDRFSGHQFPNYSSELNVNALLLGDSALYLCASRRLTGAPNEQFFGPGTRLTVL.

The rearrangement joins TRBV9 to TRBJ2-2, with D perhaps being TRBD1 or TRBD2 (6 bases each). Trimming removed 0 bases at V and 1 base at J, with 13 bases between. Germline V lookup: CDR1 SGDLS, CDR2 YYNGEE. This CDR3 region has 17 residues. DNA of the CDR3: TGTGCCAGCAGCGTAGTTTCGGGGGCCTTGAACACCGGGGAGCTGTTTTTT. Amino acid sequence: CASSVVSGALNTGELFF. Drawing the rest from reference TRBV9 and TRBJ2-2, the complete variable domain is DSGVTQTPKHLITATGQRVTLRCSPRSGDLSVYWYQQSLDQGLQFLIQYYNGEERAKGNILERFSAQQFPDLHSELNLSSLELGDSALYFCASSVVSGALNTGELFFGEGSRLTVL.

The rearrangement joins TRBV10-3 to TRBJ2-3; TRBD2 matches 7 bases. The CDR3 totals 16 residues. Trimming took 3 bases from V and 1 from J; bases not matched to a gene: 7. Germline V lookup: CDR1 ENHRY, CDR2 SYGVKD. CDR3 DNA: TGTGCCATCAGTGAATCACTAGCGAGCGGCACAGATACGCAGTATTTT. Translated, it gives CAISESLASGTDTQYF.